This TCR beta chain was retrieved from a study of tumor-infiltrating lymphocytes in primary liver carcinoma. Study-wide context: Samples produced roughly 3.5 to 8 million productive TCRbeta reads, comparable across tissue types. Study-level findings and limits: Researchers found tumor-adjacent and tumor-blood pairs overlapped less than tumor region pairs.

The template, about 550 ng total RNA, yielded TCR beta cDNA made with a constant-region primer. TCR beta libraries came from three nested multiplex PCR rounds using slightly modified ARM-PCR. The first two PCR rounds, nine to ten cycles each, used TRBV1-TRBV30 forward primers and a C-beta reverse primer. TCRdb used MiXCR to reprocess the multiplex PCR reads, holding one entry per CDR3 protein. The sample has some 180,000 distinct CDR3 sequences; around 85% are singletons. A note on this clonotype: Its antigen remains unknown. The junction and the germline gene differ at one end; a read error may be behind it.

From about 19-30 mg of unsorted bulk tissue, DNA and RNA were co-extracted together. There were over 90% viable tumor cells in every single sample of tumor. This CDR3 spans 14 amino acids. Germline values: CDR1 MNHEY, CDR2 SVGAGI. Sequenced: tumor tissue from primary liver carcinoma. The gene calls are TRBV6-5 and TRBJ2-7, with D perhaps TRBD1 or TRBD2 (7 bases each). The TCR originated in a man aged 35-49 years with primary liver carcinoma and hepatitis B virus infection. The CDR3 sequence is CASSSSVGGGEQYF. The CDR3 DNA is TGTGCCAGCAGTTCTTCAGTGGGAGGGGGCGAGCAGTATTTC.